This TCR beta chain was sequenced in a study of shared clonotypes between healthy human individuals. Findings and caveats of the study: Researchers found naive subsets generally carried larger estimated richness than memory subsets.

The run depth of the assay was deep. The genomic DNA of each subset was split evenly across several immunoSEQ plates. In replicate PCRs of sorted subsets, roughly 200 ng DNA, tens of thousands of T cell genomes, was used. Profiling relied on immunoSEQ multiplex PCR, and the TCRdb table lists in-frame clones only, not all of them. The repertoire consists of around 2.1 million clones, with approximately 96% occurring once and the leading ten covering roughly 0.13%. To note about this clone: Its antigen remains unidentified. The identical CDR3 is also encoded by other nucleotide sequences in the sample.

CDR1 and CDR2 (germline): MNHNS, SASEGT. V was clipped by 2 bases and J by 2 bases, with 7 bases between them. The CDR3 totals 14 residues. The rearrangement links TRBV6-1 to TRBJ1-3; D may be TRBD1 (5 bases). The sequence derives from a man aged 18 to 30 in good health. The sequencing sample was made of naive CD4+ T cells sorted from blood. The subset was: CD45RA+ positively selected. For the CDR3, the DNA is TGTGCCAGCAGTGAACGGGGGGCTGGAAACACCATATATTTT. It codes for CASSERGAGNTIYF.